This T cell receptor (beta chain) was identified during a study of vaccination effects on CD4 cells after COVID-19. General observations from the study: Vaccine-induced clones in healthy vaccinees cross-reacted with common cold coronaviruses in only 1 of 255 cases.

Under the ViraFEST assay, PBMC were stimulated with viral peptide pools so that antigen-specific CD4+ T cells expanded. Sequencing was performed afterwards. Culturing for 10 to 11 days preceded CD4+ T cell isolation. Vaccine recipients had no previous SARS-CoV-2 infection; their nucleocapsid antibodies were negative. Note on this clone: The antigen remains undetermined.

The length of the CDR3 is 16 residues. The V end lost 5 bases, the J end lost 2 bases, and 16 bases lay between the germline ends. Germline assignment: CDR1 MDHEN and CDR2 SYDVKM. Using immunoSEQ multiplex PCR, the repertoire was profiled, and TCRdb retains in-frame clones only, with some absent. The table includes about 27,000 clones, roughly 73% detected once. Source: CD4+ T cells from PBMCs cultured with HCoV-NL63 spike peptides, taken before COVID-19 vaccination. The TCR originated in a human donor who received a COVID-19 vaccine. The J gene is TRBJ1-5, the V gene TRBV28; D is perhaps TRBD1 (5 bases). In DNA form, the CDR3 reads TGTGCCAGCAGTCAGGGTCCGGGACGCGGCAATCAGCCCCAGCATTTT. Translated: CASSQGPGRGNQPQHF.